A selection of T cell receptor beta chains follows, all from one sample in a study of T cells in Graves' hyperthyroidism and ophthalmopathy. Using its own MiXCR run on the multiplex PCR reads, TCRdb lists one record per CDR3 protein. The sample yields roughly 640,000 distinct CDR3 sequences, around 15% seen once. Sequenced: blood. These receptors all stem from a woman between 40 and 50 years old with Graves' ophthalmopathy. Both conserved end residues are part of each CDR3. The D gene is left open where the match is weak. The size of a clone is reported for some rows only, either as once, few or many, or as a class for expanded clones.

CDR3 length: 17; V gene: TRBV5-6; D gene: .; J gene: TRBJ2-4; clone size: .; CDR3 protein: CASSLVGLGRSKNIQYF; CDR3 DNA: TGTGCCAGCAGCTTGGTAGGTTTAGGGAGGTCCAAAAACATTCAGTACTTC
CDR3 length: 14; V gene: TRBV29-1; D gene: TRBD2; J gene: TRBJ2-7; clone size: many; CDR3 protein: CSVWREAFGGEQYF; CDR3 DNA: TGCAGCGTCTGGCGGGAGGCTTTCGGGGGCGAGCAGTACTTC
CDR3 length: 14; V gene: TRBV28; D gene: .; J gene: TRBJ2-5; clone size: many; CDR3 protein: CASSFGDPRLAQYF; CDR3 DNA: TGTGCCAGCAGTTTCGGGGACCCGAGGCTTGCCCAGTACTTC
CDR3 length: 15; V gene: TRBV12-3/TRBV12-4; D gene: TRBD2; J gene: TRBJ2-5; clone size: few; CDR3 protein: CASSSSGGYQETQYF; CDR3 DNA: TGTGCCAGCAGTTCTAGCGGGGGGTACCAAGAGACCCAGTACTTC
CDR3 length: 16; V gene: TRBV5-1; D gene: .; J gene: TRBJ2-2; clone size: few; CDR3 protein: CASSWPRGEGPGELFF; CDR3 DNA: TGCGCCAGCAGCTGGCCGAGGGGGGAAGGACCCGGGGAGCTGTTTTTT
CDR3 length: 14; V gene: TRBV6-1; D gene: TRBD1; J gene: TRBJ1-1; clone size: many; CDR3 protein: CASRQTGFNTEAFF; CDR3 DNA: TGTGCCAGCAGACAGACAGGGTTCAACACTGAAGCTTTCTTT
CDR3 length: 13; V gene: TRBV20-1; D gene: .; J gene: TRBJ1-1; clone size: many; CDR3 protein: CSAAPGADTEAFF; CDR3 DNA: TGCAGTGCCGCCCCAGGGGCGGATACTGAAGCTTTCTTT
CDR3 length: 18; V gene: TRBV5-1; D gene: TRBD1; J gene: TRBJ1-1; clone size: .; CDR3 protein: CASSLPFGDRGHWTEAFF; CDR3 DNA: TGCGCCAGCAGCCTACCGTTCGGGGACAGGGGGCATTGGACTGAAGCTTTCTTT
CDR3 length: 14; V gene: TRBV20-1; D gene: TRBD2; J gene: TRBJ2-7; clone size: few; CDR3 protein: CSARVGGGPYEQYF; CDR3 DNA: TGCAGTGCTAGAGTGGGGGGAGGGCCTTACGAGCAGTACTTC
CDR3 length: 18; V gene: TRBV29-1; D gene: TRBD2; J gene: TRBJ2-3; clone size: few; CDR3 protein: CSVVGLAGIRVGTDTQYF; CDR3 DNA: TGCAGCGTTGTCGGGCTAGCGGGAATCCGGGTCGGGACAGATACGCAGTATTTT